The 32 T cell receptor beta chains given below trace back to one sample, sequenced in a study of T cell responses to AZD1222 COVID-19 vaccine. Generated by immunoSEQ multiplex PCR, the TCRdb table keeps only in-frame clones and is missing some. The repertoire holds 150,000 to 200,000 clones, with approximately 93% as singletons. Sequencing used peripheral blood, obtained 28 days after the second AZD1222 dose. These receptors were collected from an adult who received the AZD1222 COVID-19 vaccine.

The genes are TRBV5-5 and TRBJ1-3; no clear D. Trimming left V 0 bases short and J 0 bases short, with 10 bases between. The length of the CDR3 is 16 residues. Germline lookup yields CDR1 SGHKS and CDR2 YYEKEE (reference sequence). The CDR3 DNA is TGTGCCAGCAGCTTGGCCGTCAGCACCTCTGGAAACACCATATATTTT. Encoded protein: CASSLAVSTSGNTIYF. The full variable domain, with the rest looked up from reference TRBV5-5 and TRBJ1-3, is DAGVTQSPTHLIKTRGQQVTLRCSPISGHKSVSWYQQVLGQGPQFIFQYYEKEERGRGNFPDRFSARQFPNYSSELNVNALLLGDSALYLCASSLAVSTSGNTIYFGEGSWLTVV.

The CDR3 region is CASSILGRDSYEQYF. The CDR3 DNA is TGTGCCAGCAGTATCCTTGGGCGGGACTCCTACGAGCAGTACTTC. This sequence joins TRBV28 and TRBJ2-7, with D possibly being TRBD2 (6 bases). Germline V gene sequence: CDR1 MDHEN, CDR2 SYDVKM. V shed 5 bases and J shed 0 bases, with 14 bases lying between them. This CDR3 is 15 amino acids long.

The rearrangement joins TRBV9 to TRBJ1-2; D possibly corresponds to TRBD1 (5 bases). The CDR3 runs 13 residues. V was cut by 3 bases and J by 4 bases, with 10 bases left in between. The germline V gene has CDR1 SGDLS and CDR2 YYNGEE. Here the CDR3 reads CASSASGGYGYTF. The CDR3 coding sequence is TGTGCCAGCAGCGCCTCTGGGGGCTATGGCTACACCTTC.

V is TRBV3-1 (or the pseudogene TRBV3-2) and J is TRBJ1-5; 7 bases match TRBD1. The CDR3 is made up of 16 amino acids. Per the germline V gene, CDR1 is LGHDT and CDR2 is YNNKEL (reference sequence). The trim removed 4 bases at V and 6 bases at J, leaving 12 bases unmatched. The CDR3 nucleotides are TGTGCCAGCAGCCCTACCACCGACAGGGAAGGTCAGCCCCAGCATTTT. This translates into CASSPTTDREGQPQHF.

The chain employs TRBV7-9 and TRBJ1-3; maybe TRBD1 (6 bases). Per germline, CDR1 SEHNR and CDR2 FQNEAQ (reference sequence). This CDR3 comprises 14 residues. The V end was cut by 10 bases, the J end by 4 bases, with 17 bases between. CDR3 sequence: CAIRGGARGNTIYF. The CDR3 DNA reads TGTGCCATACGAGGGGGGGCGCGAGGAAACACCATATATTTT.

This chain uses TRBV18 with TRBJ1-5; TRBD1 aligns across 7 bases. This CDR3 is built from 13 residues. In germline, CDR1 is KGHSH, CDR2 LQKENI. J lost 5 bases, V lost 6 bases, and 4 bases had no gene match. CDR3 DNA: TGTGCCAGCTCTTACAGGGGTGATCAGCCCCAGCATTTT. Its protein product is CASSYRGDQPQHF.

This chain joins TRBV5-1 and TRBJ1-5; D is unresolved. The CDR3 covers 15 residues. The V end lost 0 bases, the J end lost 3 bases, and 10 bases lay between the germline ends. The V gene's germline CDR1 is SGHRS and CDR2 YFSETQ. The CDR3 bases are TGCGCCAGCAGCTTGGCTGGCAGCCTCAATCAGCCCCAGCATTTT. As protein: CASSLAGSLNQPQHF.

This sequence joins TRBV6-5 and TRBJ1-3, with D possibly matching TRBD1 (5 bases). Germline lookup yields CDR1 MNHEY and CDR2 SVGAGI. This CDR3 has 15 amino acids. The V and J ends lost 0 bases and 1 base respectively, with 7 bases between them. The CDR3 spells CASSYSGPSGNTIYF. CDR3 in DNA: TGTGCCAGCAGTTACTCGGGGCCATCTGGAAACACCATATATTTT.

V is TRBV14 and J is TRBJ1-6, with unresolved D. Between the trimmed V and J ends, which lost 0 bases and 14 bases, there was a span of 11 bases. The CDR3 is made up of 13 amino acids. In germline, CDR1 is SGHDN, CDR2 FVKESK. The CDR3 spells CASSQDSASSLHF. CDR3 nucleotide sequence: TGTGCCAGCAGCCAAGATTCGGCGTCGTCCCTCCACTTT.

The chain joins TRBV19 to TRBJ1-2; no definite D call. Trimming pared 1 base from V and 5 bases from J, leaving 14 bases between. Germline CDR1 and CDR2: LNHDA and SQIVND (reference sequence). This CDR3 is 15 amino acids long. CDR3 protein: CASSIGTSQEYGYTF. Written as DNA, the CDR3 is TGTGCCAGTAGTATAGGAACCTCTCAGGAGTATGGCTACACCTTC.

This sequence joins TRBV10-3 and TRBJ2-7; no definite D call. Trimming shortened V by 6 bases and J by 6 bases, and 12 bases separated the two germline ends. CDR3 size: 12 residues. Germline V gene sequence: CDR1 ENHRY, CDR2 SYGVKD. Written as DNA, the CDR3 is TGTGCCATCAGCCCCACCCTCTCCGAGCAGTACTTC. Translating it yields CAISPTLSEQYF.

The chain uses TRBV7-2 and TRBJ1-6; D is uncertain. Germline CDR1 and CDR2: SGHTA and FQGNSA. The CDR3 spans 16 residues. Trimming pared 6 bases from V and 6 bases from J, leaving 18 bases between. The CDR3: CASSNGRGSRNSPLHF. CDR3 DNA sequence: TGTGCCAGCAGTAATGGCCGGGGTTCTCGTAATTCACCCCTCCACTTT.

The V call is TRBV6-2 or TRBV6-3, the J call TRBJ1-2; no clear D gene. V lost 6 bases and J 2 bases, leaving 16 bases between the germline ends. Germline V gene data show CDR1 as MNHEY and CDR2 as SVGEGT. The CDR3 length is 15 residues. CDR3 sequence: CASSPTGTWNYGYTF. CDR3 DNA: TGTGCCAGCAGCCCGACCGGCACTTGGAACTATGGCTACACCTTC.

This chain joins TRBV4-2 and TRBJ2-7; D may be TRBD1 (7 bases). CDR3 length: 20 residues. CDR1 is LGHNA, CDR2 YNFKEQ, per germline. The ends were cut back, 3 bases at V and 4 bases at J, with 31 bases in the middle. In DNA, the CDR3 is TGTGCCAGCAGCCAGATGGGGGGTGGGGTCCTCGACAGGGAGCGGTACGAGCAGTACTTC. Protein sequence: CASSQMGGGVLDRERYEQYF.

The chain is built from TRBV7-2 and TRBJ2-7; D is possibly TRBD2 (5 bases). CDR1 and CDR2 from the germline V gene are SGHTA and FQGNSA. V was trimmed by 1 base and J by 4 bases, leaving 14 bases between them. CDR3 length: 15 amino acids. The CDR3 sequence is CASSLVRESGYEQYF. CDR3 in DNA: TGTGCCAGCAGCTTAGTTCGGGAATCAGGTTACGAGCAGTACTTC.

V is TRBV20-1 and J is TRBJ1-5; 7 positions match TRBD1. The CDR3 is 15 residues long. V lost 3 bases to trimming and J lost 1 base; unmatched junction nucleotides: 6. CDR1 is DFQATT, CDR2 SNEGSKA, per germline (reference sequence). As DNA, the CDR3 is TGCAGTGCTAGTCGACAGGGTATAAGCAATCAGCCCCAGCATTTT. The encoded protein is CSASRQGISNQPQHF.

In DNA form, the CDR3 reads TGTGCCAGCAGCGTAGTCGGCCCAGATACGCAGTATTTT. It encodes CASSVVGPDTQYF. The chain combines TRBV9 with TRBJ2-3; D remains unclear. The germline V gene has CDR1 SGDLS and CDR2 YYNGEE. This CDR3 is built from 13 residues. The ends were cut back, 0 bases at V and 4 bases at J, with 6 bases in the middle.

The V and J genes are TRBV4-3 and TRBJ1-2, with D possibly being TRBD1 (6 bases). Germline CDR1 is LGHNA and CDR2 is YSLEER. Trimming cost V 7 bases and J 4 bases, with 10 bases left between them. CDR3 size: 12 residues. The CDR3 DNA reads as TGCGCCAGCAAGGACAGCCTCTATGGCTACACCTTC. Its protein is CASKDSLYGYTF.

About this clone itself: The CDR3 ends on some other residue instead of the conserved phenylalanine or tryptophan, so this is likely a read error. The limits of the CDR3 on the DNA are not certain, so only TCRdb's listed CDR3 is given. CDR3: CASSLGGQVDL. This chain uses TRBV12-3 or TRBV12-4 with TRBJ2-7; the table's D call, TRBD1, has no DNA check behind it. From its first to its last residue, the CDR3 has 11 amino acids.

The rearrangement uses TRBV19 and TRBJ1-5; D is unclear. V dropped 5 bases and J dropped 3 bases, with 5 bases sitting between them. Per the germline V gene, CDR1 is LNHDA and CDR2 is SQIVND (reference sequence). The CDR3 runs to 12 residues. CDR3 residues: CASSFTNQPQHF. In DNA form, the CDR3 reads TGTGCCAGTAGTTTCACCAATCAGCCCCAGCATTTT.

V is TRBV12-3 or TRBV12-4 and J is TRBJ2-2; D not resolved. The CDR3 consists of 13 residues. V was shortened by 5 bases and J by 0 bases, with 4 bases between the two germline ends. CDR3 region: CASSRTNTGELFF. The CDR3 region has the DNA TGTGCCAGCAGTAGGACGAACACCGGGGAGCTGTTTTTT.

The genes are TRBV9 and TRBJ2-1; D is perhaps TRBD1 (6 bases). Germline CDR1 and CDR2: SGDLS and YYNGEE. Trimming left V 4 bases short and J 2 bases short, with 10 bases between. This CDR3 is built from 14 residues. The chain's CDR3 is CASSPTGAYNEQFF. CDR3 in DNA: TGTGCCAGCAGCCCGACAGGCGCCTACAATGAGCAGTTCTTC.

The chain couples TRBV11-1 to TRBJ2-3, with 8 bases matching TRBD2. The CDR3 runs 13 residues. CDR1 and CDR2 (germline): SGHAT, FQDESV (reference sequence). Trimming at V came to 3 bases and at J to 6 bases, leaving 2 bases not matched to a gene. CDR3 sequence (DNA): TGTGCCAGCAGCTTTGCGGGGGGTGATACGCAGTATTTT. As protein: CASSFAGGDTQYF.

The V gene is TRBV4-3, the J gene TRBJ1-6; 11 bases match TRBD1. The J segment lost 9 bases and the V segment lost 0 bases, leaving 7 bases of the junction unmatched. From germline, CDR1 is LGHNA and CDR2 YSLEER. The CDR3 runs to 17 residues. CDR3 region: CASSQDSQDRGLSPLHF. In DNA, the CDR3 is TGCGCCAGCAGCCAAGACAGTCAGGACAGGGGGCTTTCACCCCTCCACTTT.

The gene calls are TRBV7-7 and TRBJ2-2, with D possibly being TRBD1 or TRBD2 (6 bases each). CDR1 and CDR2 from the germline V gene are SSHAT and FNYEAQ (reference sequence). The CDR3 is 15 amino acids. Trimming stripped 3 bases from V and 6 bases from J, with 14 bases between. The chain's CDR3 is CASSLGGTSAGELFF. The CDR3 nucleotides read TGTGCCAGCAGCTTGGGGGGCACTAGTGCCGGGGAGCTGTTTTTT.

This sequence joins TRBV7-9 and TRBJ1-4; D perhaps matches TRBD1 (5 bases). Germline V gene data show CDR1 as SEHNR and CDR2 as FQNEAQ (reference sequence). V lost 2 bases and J lost 8, with 15 bases in between. This CDR3 comprises 15 residues. The CDR3, as DNA: TGTGCCAGCAGCTTAATCTCAGGGACCGGAGAAAAACTGTTTTTT. It specifies CASSLISGTGEKLFF.

The chain is built from TRBV6-5 and TRBJ2-7, with 12 positions matching TRBD1. Per the germline V gene, CDR1 is MNHEY and CDR2 is SVGAGI. This CDR3 has 14 amino acids. After removal of 6 bases from V and 2 bases from J, the junction contained 2 bases not matched to a gene. CDR3: CASRGQGAPYEQYF. The CDR3 DNA follows: TGTGCCAGCAGGGGACAGGGGGCCCCCTACGAGCAGTACTTC.

The chain carries TRBV3-1 (or the pseudogene TRBV3-2) and TRBJ2-5, with D unclear. CDR3 length: 12 residues. With 0 bases removed from V and 5 bases from J, the gap between germline ends came to 4 bases. Looked up from germline, CDR1 is LGHDT and CDR2 is YNNKEL (reference sequence). The CDR3 nucleotides read TGTGCCAGCAGCCAAGATCTGGAGACCCAGTACTTC. Translating it yields CASSQDLETQYF.

CDR3 sequence (DNA): TGTGCCAGCAGCTTTCGTGTCGGAACAGATACGCAGTATTTT. This translates into CASSFRVGTDTQYF. The genes are TRBV7-2 and TRBJ2-3; D remains ambiguous. The CDR3 length is 14 residues. V dropped 3 bases and J dropped 3 bases, with 10 bases sitting between them. The germline V gene has CDR1 SGHTA and CDR2 FQGNSA.

This clone was observed a single time. The chain carries TRBV6-2 or TRBV6-3 and TRBJ2-1; TRBD2 matches at 10 bases. V gave up 5 bases and J gave up 4 bases; unmatched junction bases: 5. The CDR3 sequence is 15 residues long. Germline lookup yields CDR1 MNHEY and CDR2 SVGEGT. The CDR3 DNA sequence: TGTGCCAGCAGTCGGAGCGGGGGGGGGTACAATGAGCAGTTCTTC. This codes for CASSRSGGGYNEQFF.

V and J are TRBV18 and TRBJ2-2, with 9 bases aligning to TRBD2. CDR1 and CDR2 from the germline V gene are KGHSH and LQKENI. The junction had 8 bases not matched to a gene; V was cut back by 3 bases and J by 0 bases. CDR3 length equals 18 residues. This CDR3 is CASSPRLSGGTNTGELFF. Here the CDR3 DNA reads TGTGCCAGCTCACCTCGACTCAGCGGGGGGACGAACACCGGGGAGCTGTTTTTT.

The chain combines TRBV27 with TRBJ2-7; 11 positions agree with TRBD1. Germline CDR1 is MNHEY and CDR2 is SMNVEV (reference sequence). The CDR3 extends over 13 amino acids. V lost 5 bases to trimming and J lost 7 bases; unmatched junction nucleotides: 4. CDR3 sequence (DNA): TGTGCCAGCAGTGCGGACAGGGGGCATGAGCAGTACTTC. Its protein product is CASSADRGHEQYF.